The clone carrying this T cell receptor (beta chain) has just one count. The data were obtained in a study of T cell changes during pregnancy in multiple sclerosis. Only in-frame clones appear in the TCRdb table, and some are missing; sequencing was by immunoSEQ multiplex PCR. The data contain about 75,000 clones, roughly nine tenths of them singletons. J was trimmed by 1 base and V by 1 base; bases with no gene match: 11. This CDR3 is built from 18 residues. In germline, CDR1 is SGHDN, CDR2 FVKESK. The sequence derives from a female donor in good health, enrolled as a control in a pregnancy study. The chain links TRBV14 to TRBJ1-1; 8 bases align to TRBD1. The material sequenced was peripheral blood, taken in the first trimester of pregnancy. The CDR3 reads CASSQAPLGQGWNTEAFF. CDR3 DNA sequence: TGTGCCAGCAGCCAAGCCCCCCTCGGACAGGGATGGAACACTGAAGCTTTCTTT.